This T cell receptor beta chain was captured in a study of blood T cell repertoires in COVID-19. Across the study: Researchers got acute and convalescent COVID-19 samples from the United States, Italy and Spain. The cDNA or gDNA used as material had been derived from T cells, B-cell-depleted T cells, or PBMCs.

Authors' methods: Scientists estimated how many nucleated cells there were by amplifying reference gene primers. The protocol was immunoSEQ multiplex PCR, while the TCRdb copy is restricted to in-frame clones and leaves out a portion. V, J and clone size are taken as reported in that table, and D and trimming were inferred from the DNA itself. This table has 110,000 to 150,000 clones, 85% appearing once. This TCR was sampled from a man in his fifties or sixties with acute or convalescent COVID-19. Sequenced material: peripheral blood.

The CDR3 coding sequence is TGTGCCAGCAGTTACTTGGGACAGGGTCGTGACGAGCAGTACTTC. This encodes CASSYLGQGRDEQYF. V usage is TRBV6-5 and J usage is TRBJ2-7; the match to TRBD1 covers 9 bases. Germline assignment: CDR1 MNHEY and CDR2 SVGAGI. This CDR3 is built from 15 residues. The ends lost 1 base at V and 5 bases at J; junction bases unmatched: 6.